Listed here are 10 T cell receptor beta chains from one sample, sequenced in a study of blood T cell repertoires in COVID-19. The method was immunoSEQ multiplex PCR; TCRdb's version includes in-frame clones alone and lacks a portion of them. Of about 230,000 clones in the sample, roughly 76% are singletons; the top ten hold roughly 8%. Sequencing was done on a sample of peripheral blood. The receptors originated from a woman of 80 years or more with COVID-19, enrolled during active disease.

The chain joins TRBV7-8 to TRBJ1-5; D possibly corresponds to TRBD1 (6 bases). With 1 base removed from V and 6 bases from J, the gap between germline ends came to 13 bases. CDR1 is SGHVS, CDR2 FQNEAQ, per germline. The CDR3 runs 15 residues. In DNA form, the CDR3 reads TGTGCCAGCAGCTTAGGAACAGGGCAGGGTCAGCCCCAGCATTTT. This translates into CASSLGTGQGQPQHF.

The chain uses TRBV28 and TRBJ1-1; D is perhaps TRBD1 (6 bases). Germline assignment: CDR1 MDHEN and CDR2 SYDVKM. V lost 8 bases and J lost 7, with 11 bases in between. CDR3 length: 11 amino acids. CDR3 coding DNA: TGTGCCAGCCACAGACAGGTTGAAGCTTTCTTT. Amino acid sequence: CASHRQVEAFF. Drawing the rest from reference TRBV28 and TRBJ1-1, the complete variable domain is DVKVTQSSRYLVKRTGEKVFLECVQDMDHENMFWYRQDPGLGLRLIYFSYDVKMKEKGDIPEGYSVSREKKERFSLILESASTNQTSMYLCASHRQVEAFFGQGTRLTVV.

This clone was observed a single time. V and J are TRBV2 and TRBJ2-7, with D possibly being TRBD1 (6 bases). The CDR3 sequence is 15 residues long. Between the trimmed V and J ends, which lost 2 bases and 0 bases, there was a span of 11 bases. The germline V gene encodes CDR1 SNHLY and CDR2 FYNNEI. CDR3 DNA sequence: TGTGCCAGCAGTGAAAGACAGGTCAGCTCCTACGAGCAGTACTTC. It encodes CASSERQVSSYEQYF.

The V gene is TRBV5-1, the J gene TRBJ1-6; no clear D. The CDR3 runs to 16 residues. V was pared by 0 bases and J by 4 bases, with 11 bases between. In germline, CDR1 is SGHRS, CDR2 YFSETQ. The CDR3 coding sequence is TGCGCCAGCAGCTTGGTAGCCGCCAAGTATAATTCACCCCTCCACTTT. This translates into CASSLVAAKYNSPLHF.

This clone was counted a single time. The rearrangement uses TRBV5-4 and TRBJ2-2; 7 bases line up with TRBD2. The V and J ends lost 5 bases and 0 bases, in that order; junction bases with no gene match: 4. Germline assignment: CDR1 SGHNT and CDR2 YYREEE (reference sequence). CDR3 length: 15 amino acids. The CDR3 DNA reads as TGTGCCAGCAGTCCCGGGACTACGAACACCGGGGAGCTGTTTTTT. Protein: CASSPGTTNTGELFF.

This chain connects TRBV7-2 to TRBJ2-7; D is unclear. Germline CDR1 reads SGHTA; CDR2 reads FQGNSA. This CDR3 spans 14 amino acids. V lost 3 bases and J lost 0, with 9 bases in between. The CDR3 is CASSFRLLSYEQYF. The CDR3 DNA reads TGTGCCAGCAGCTTCCGACTCCTCTCCTACGAGCAGTACTTC.

The CDR3 spells CASSGRQASSYEQYF. In nucleotides, the CDR3 is TGTGCCAGCAGCGGCCGACAGGCGAGCTCCTACGAGCAGTACTTC. The chain employs TRBV7-9 and TRBJ2-7; weak D call: TRBD1 (6 bases). Trimming took off 5 bases at V and 0 bases at J, with 14 bases between the two ends. Germline loops: CDR1 SEHNR, CDR2 FQNEAQ (reference sequence). There are 15 residues in the CDR3.

V and J are TRBV5-1 and TRBJ2-3; the D gene is possibly TRBD1 (6 bases). CDR1 and CDR2 from the germline V gene are SGHRS and YFSETQ. CDR3 length: 15 residues. Deletions cut 2 bases from V and 2 bases from J, with 12 bases between. CDR3 DNA sequence: TGCGCCAGCAGCTTCCTAGGACAGAACACAGATACGCAGTATTTT. Its translation: CASSFLGQNTDTQYF.

The chain is built from TRBV6-8 and TRBJ2-7; D may be TRBD2 (6 bases). Germline V gene lookup returns CDR1 MNHGY and CDR2 SAAAGT. The CDR3 sequence is 14 residues long. V was clipped by 4 bases and J by 1 base, with 11 bases between them. The CDR3 DNA reads as TGTGCCAGCAGTTGGAGCGGGCCGTCCTACGAGCAGTACTTC. This sequence encodes CASSWSGPSYEQYF.

J is TRBJ1-1 and V is TRBV6-5; the D is unclear. CDR1 is MNHEY and CDR2 is SVGAGI in the germline V gene. This CDR3 contains 15 residues. Trimming took off 4 bases at V and 2 bases at J, with 14 bases between the two ends. CDR3 loop: CASSFKVTGNTEAFF. CDR3 coding DNA: TGTGCCAGCAGTTTTAAGGTGACGGGAAACACTGAAGCTTTCTTT.